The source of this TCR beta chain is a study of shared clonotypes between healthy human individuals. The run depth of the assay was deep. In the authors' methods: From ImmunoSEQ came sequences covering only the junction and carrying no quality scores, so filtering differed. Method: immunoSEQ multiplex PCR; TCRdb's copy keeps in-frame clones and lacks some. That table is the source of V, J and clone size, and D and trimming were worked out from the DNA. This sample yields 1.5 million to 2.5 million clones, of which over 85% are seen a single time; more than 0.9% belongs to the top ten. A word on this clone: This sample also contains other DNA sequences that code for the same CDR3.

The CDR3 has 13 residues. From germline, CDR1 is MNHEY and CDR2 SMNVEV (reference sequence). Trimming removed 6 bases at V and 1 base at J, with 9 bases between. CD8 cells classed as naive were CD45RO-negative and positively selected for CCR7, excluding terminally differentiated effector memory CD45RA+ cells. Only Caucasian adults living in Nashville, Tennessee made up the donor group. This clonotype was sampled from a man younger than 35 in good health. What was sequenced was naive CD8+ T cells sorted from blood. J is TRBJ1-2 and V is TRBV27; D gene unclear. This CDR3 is CASSPQVNYGYTF. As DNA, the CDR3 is TGTGCCAGCAGCCCCCAGGTTAACTATGGCTACACCTTC.